The 13 T cell receptor beta chains below all came from one sample that was sequenced in a study of shared clonotypes between healthy human individuals. Sequencing was performed with immunoSEQ multiplex PCR; in TCRdb, only in-frame clones are kept and a portion is missing. The sample holds some 2,000,000 clones; around 95% are singletons and the top ten take roughly 0.13%. Sequenced sample: naive CD4+ T cells sorted from blood. Subset described: CD45RA+ positively selected. The receptor set was obtained from a man between 18 and 35 years old in good health.

This clone was recorded only once. This chain joins TRBV28 and TRBJ2-2; 7 bases map to TRBD2. The V gene's germline CDR1 is MDHEN and CDR2 SYDVKM. V shed 5 bases, J shed 0 bases, and the junction held 3 bases outside the gene matches. The length of the CDR3 is 15 residues. CDR3 DNA sequence: TGTGCCAGCAGTATGGGGGGGACGAACACCGGGGAGCTGTTTTTT. Its translation: CASSMGGTNTGELFF.

Here the CDR3 DNA reads TGCGCCAGCACCATTTCAGGGTTGGATGTAGCTTTCTTT. As protein: CASTISGLDVAFF. The genes are TRBV5-1 and TRBJ1-1, with D possibly matching TRBD1 (5 bases). CDR1 SGHRS and CDR2 YFSETQ come from the germline V gene. This CDR3 is built from 13 residues. V was cut by 6 bases and J by 10 bases, with 19 bases left in between.

The chain links TRBV30 to TRBJ2-2; the match to TRBD2 covers 13 bases. Germline V gene sequence: CDR1 GTSNPN, CDR2 SVGIG (reference sequence). The V segment lost 7 bases and the J segment 5 bases; nucleotides outside the gene matches: 10. The CDR3 spans 16 residues. The chain's CDR3 is CASTTTSGGFTGELFF. The CDR3 coding sequence is TGTGCCTCAACAACGACTAGCGGGGGGTTTACCGGGGAGCTGTTTTTT.

V is TRBV28 and J is TRBJ1-5; D is unresolved. This CDR3 comprises 14 residues. Trimming cost V 5 bases and J 5 bases, with 13 bases left between them. Germline CDR1 MDHEN, CDR2 SYDVKM. The CDR3 protein is CASSPWGGDQPQHF. CDR3 DNA sequence: TGTGCCAGCAGTCCCTGGGGAGGTGATCAGCCCCAGCATTTT.

Only one count was recorded for this clone. In DNA, the CDR3 is TGTGCCATCAGTGATCACGGAGACTATGGCTACACCTTC. As protein: CAISDHGDYGYTF. The genes are TRBV10-3 and TRBJ1-2; D is ambiguous. Trimming pared 3 bases from V and 3 bases from J, leaving 8 bases between. Germline V CDR1 and CDR2: ENHRY, SYGVKD. The CDR3 is 13 amino acids.

The table lists this clone with a count of one. This chain uses TRBV6-6 with TRBJ1-1, with a tentative D call TRBD1 (5 bases). The V end was cut by 3 bases, the J end by 1 base, with 12 bases between. CDR1 and CDR2 from the germline V gene are MNHNY and SVGAGI (reference sequence). CDR3 size: 15 residues. The CDR3 nucleotides read TGTGCCAGCAGTTATTTTAGCGGACAGAACACTGAAGCTTTCTTT. It yields the protein CASSYFSGQNTEAFF.

The rearrangement links TRBV2 to TRBJ2-7, with 12 nucleotides matching TRBD2. In germline, CDR1 is SNHLY, CDR2 FYNNEI. The V gene end was trimmed by 3 bases and the J gene end by 6 bases; junction bases not matched to a gene: 21. The CDR3 is 20 amino acids. CDR3 nucleotide sequence: TGTGCCAGCAGTGATTGGGCGGGTACTAGCGGGAGGCTGTCGGGGCGCGAGCAGTACTTC. Its translation is CASSDWAGTSGRLSGREQYF.

This clone was counted a single time. This chain connects TRBV10-3 to TRBJ1-2, with TRBD1 matching over 10 bases. CDR3 length: 13 amino acids. Germline lookup yields CDR1 ENHRY and CDR2 SYGVKD. V shed 4 bases and J 6 bases; nucleotides not matched to a gene: 2. The CDR3 loop is CAISAGTGDGYTF. CDR3 DNA sequence: TGTGCCATCAGTGCTGGGACAGGGGATGGCTACACCTTC.

V and J are TRBV7-9 and TRBJ1-2; 8 nucleotides agree with TRBD1. The germline V gene encodes CDR1 SEHNR and CDR2 FQNEAQ (reference sequence). The junction had 3 bases not matched to a gene; V was cut back by 5 bases and J by 4 bases. This CDR3 is built from 13 residues. The CDR3 DNA follows: TGTGCCAGCAGCGGAGGGACAGGCTATGGCTACACCTTC. It specifies CASSGGTGYGYTF.

The CDR3 loop is CASSPPLGQGLYEQYF. DNA for the CDR3: TGTGCCAGCTCACCCCCTTTGGGACAGGGTCTCTACGAGCAGTACTTC. This chain joins TRBV18 and TRBJ2-7; 9 positions agree with TRBD1. Germline V gives CDR1 KGHSH, CDR2 LQKENI. This CDR3 has 16 residues. Trimming took 3 bases from V and 3 from J; bases not matched to a gene: 9.

This clone was recorded once. This chain links TRBV27 with TRBJ2-7; no reliable D call. V dropped 4 bases and J dropped 0 bases, with 7 bases sitting between them. The CDR3 is 13 amino acids. Per germline, CDR1 MNHEY and CDR2 SMNVEV (reference sequence). CDR3 DNA sequence: TGTGCCAGCAGTTCCGAGATCTCCTACGAGCAGTACTTC. Its protein is CASSSEISYEQYF.

The chain links TRBV30 to TRBJ2-2; D remains ambiguous. Germline V lookup: CDR1 GTSNPN, CDR2 SVGIG (reference sequence). The CDR3 covers 15 residues. V gave up 1 base and J gave up 7 bases, with 16 bases separating them. The CDR3 is CAWSEGNLRNGELFF. In DNA form, the CDR3 reads TGTGCCTGGAGTGAAGGGAATCTGAGGAACGGGGAGCTGTTTTTT.

The V call is TRBV6-5, the J call TRBJ1-1, with 8 bases matching TRBD1. Germline CDR1 MNHEY, CDR2 SVGAGI. The CDR3 is 13 residues long. V gave up 6 bases and J gave up 5 bases; unmatched junction bases: 5. CDR3 DNA: TGTGCCAGCAGGGACAGGGTTGATACTGAAGCTTTCTTT. It specifies CASRDRVDTEAFF.